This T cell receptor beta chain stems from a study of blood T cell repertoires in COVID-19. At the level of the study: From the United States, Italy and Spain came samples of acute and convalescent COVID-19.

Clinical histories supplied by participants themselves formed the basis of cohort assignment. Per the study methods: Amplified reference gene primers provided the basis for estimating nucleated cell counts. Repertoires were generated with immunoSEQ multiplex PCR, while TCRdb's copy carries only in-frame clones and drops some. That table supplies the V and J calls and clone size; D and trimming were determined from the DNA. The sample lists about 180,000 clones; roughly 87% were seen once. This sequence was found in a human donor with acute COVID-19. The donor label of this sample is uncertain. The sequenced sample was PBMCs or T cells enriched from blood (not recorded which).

CDR3 sequence (DNA): TGCAGCGTTGAAGAACAGTCGGGAGAGCAGTACTTC. This sequence encodes CSVEEQSGEQYF. This chain joins TRBV29-1 and TRBJ2-7; D is possibly TRBD2 (5 bases). This CDR3 comprises 12 residues. From germline, CDR1 is SQVTM and CDR2 ANQGSEA. Trimming cost V 0 bases and J 7 bases, with 10 bases left between them.